The 11 T cell receptor beta chains listed next were all sequenced from one sample in a study of cytomegalovirus exposure and HLA in healthy donors. The data were produced by immunoSEQ multiplex PCR, yet TCRdb's version contains in-frame clones alone and is incomplete. The data hold some 110,000 clones, with 86% observed a single time. Sequenced material: PBMCs. Receptors originate from a man between 18 and 35 years old in good health and CMV-seronegative.

The genes are TRBV11-2 and TRBJ2-7, with 11 bases that match TRBD2. The CDR3 is 15 amino acids. Per germline, CDR1 SGHAT and CDR2 FQNNGV. The V gene end was trimmed by 5 bases and the J gene end by 3 bases; junction bases not matched to a gene: 6. CDR3 sequence (DNA): TGTGCCAGCAGCCCGATAGCGGGAGGGCTCTACGAGCAGTACTTC. It yields the protein CASSPIAGGLYEQYF.

The chain links TRBV27 to TRBJ1-3, with 7 bases identical to TRBD1. The CDR3 is 13 amino acids. Germline V lookup: CDR1 MNHEY, CDR2 SMNVEV (reference sequence). V lost 8 bases, J lost 3 bases, and 4 bases stayed unmatched. In DNA, the CDR3 is TGTGCCAGCGGAACAGGGGTTGGAAACACCATATATTTT. Its protein is CASGTGVGNTIYF.

The rearrangement links TRBV30 to TRBJ2-3; 10 positions agree with TRBD2. The CDR3 sequence is 15 residues long. Germline lookup yields CDR1 GTSNPN and CDR2 SVGIG (reference sequence). With 3 bases clipped from V and 2 bases from J, the junction kept 5 bases outside the gene matches. As DNA, the CDR3 is TGTGCCTGGAGCCCCGGGACTAGCGACACAGATACGCAGTATTTT. The encoded protein is CAWSPGTSDTDTQYF.

The rearrangement links TRBV6-5 to TRBJ1-1, with D hard to call. This CDR3 is 11 amino acids long. Germline-derived CDR1 and CDR2 are MNHEY and SVGAGI. V was pared by 6 bases and J by 0 bases, with 2 bases between. CDR3 coding DNA: TGTGCCAGCAGCATGAACACTGAAGCTTTCTTT. Translating gives CASSMNTEAFF.

V and J are TRBV4-1 and TRBJ1-2; maybe TRBD1 (5 bases). The ends were cut back, 3 bases at V and 8 bases at J, with 22 bases in the middle. CDR1 and CDR2 (germline): MGHRA, YSYEKL. This CDR3 comprises 16 residues. The CDR3 sequence: CASSHDNTGTAGGYTF. The DNA of the CDR3 is TGCGCCAGCAGCCACGATAATACCGGGACGGCGGGGGGCTACACCTTC.

This rearrangement joins TRBV5-1 to TRBJ1-6; D unclear. V dropped 5 bases and J dropped 2 bases, with 5 bases sitting between them. The CDR3 has 13 residues. CDR1 and CDR2 from the germline V gene are SGHRS and YFSETQ. The CDR3 coding sequence is TGCGCCAGCAGGGCGGCCTATAATTCACCCCTCCACTTT. Translating it yields CASRAAYNSPLHF.

V is TRBV4-1 and J is TRBJ1-1, with 7 positions matching TRBD1. V lost 1 base, J lost 1 base, and 9 bases stayed unmatched. This CDR3 is built from 17 residues. The V gene's germline CDR1 is MGHRA and CDR2 YSYEKL. This CDR3 is CASSQGQGSGGNTEAFF. The DNA for the CDR3 is TGCGCCAGCAGCCAAGGACAGGGTAGTGGCGGGAACACTGAAGCTTTCTTT.

The J gene is TRBJ2-3, the V gene TRBV30; 13 nucleotides align to TRBD2. The CDR3 is made up of 14 amino acids. The V gene's germline CDR1 is GTSNPN and CDR2 SVGIG (reference sequence). With V trimmed by 8 bases and J by 5 bases, 7 bases remained unmatched. CDR3: CAGGTSGAGDTQYF. CDR3 coding DNA: TGTGCCGGAGGGACTAGCGGGGCGGGAGATACGCAGTATTTT. Based on the CDR3 plus reference TRBV30 and TRBJ2-3, the full variable domain is SQTIHQWPATLVQPVGSPLSLECTVEGTSNPNLYWYRQAAGRGLQLLFYSVGIGQISSEVPQNLSASRPQDRQFILSSKKLLLSDSGFYLCAGGTSGAGDTQYFGPGTRLTVL.

The chain links TRBV7-2 to TRBJ2-5, with 7 bases identical to TRBD1. Germline V CDR1 and CDR2: SGHTA, FQGNSA. CDR3 length: 17 amino acids. V trimming: 3 bases; J trimming: 5 bases; junction bases outside the gene matches: 15. In DNA, the CDR3 is TGTGCCAGCAGCTTCCTTCCGACAGGGCTTACCGTGGAGACCCAGTACTTC. This sequence encodes CASSFLPTGLTVETQYF.

The J gene is TRBJ2-7, the V gene TRBV2; 10 nucleotides match TRBD2. The CDR3 contains 15 residues. The V gene end was trimmed by 3 bases and the J gene end by 3 bases; junction bases not matched to a gene: 5. The germline gives CDR1 SNHLY, CDR2 FYNNEI. CDR3 region: CASSELSGRVYEQYF. The CDR3 coding sequence is TGTGCCAGCAGTGAGCTAAGCGGGAGGGTCTACGAGCAGTACTTC.

This clone was recorded only once. The V and J genes are TRBV18 and TRBJ2-5; 8 bases agree with TRBD2. The germline V gene encodes CDR1 KGHSH and CDR2 LQKENI. Germline trimming cut 4 bases from V and 1 base from J; bases unmatched to any gene: 5. The CDR3 extends over 15 amino acids. The CDR3 loop is CASSQTGGAQETQYF. The CDR3 bases are TGTGCCAGCTCACAAACCGGGGGGGCCCAAGAGACCCAGTACTTC.